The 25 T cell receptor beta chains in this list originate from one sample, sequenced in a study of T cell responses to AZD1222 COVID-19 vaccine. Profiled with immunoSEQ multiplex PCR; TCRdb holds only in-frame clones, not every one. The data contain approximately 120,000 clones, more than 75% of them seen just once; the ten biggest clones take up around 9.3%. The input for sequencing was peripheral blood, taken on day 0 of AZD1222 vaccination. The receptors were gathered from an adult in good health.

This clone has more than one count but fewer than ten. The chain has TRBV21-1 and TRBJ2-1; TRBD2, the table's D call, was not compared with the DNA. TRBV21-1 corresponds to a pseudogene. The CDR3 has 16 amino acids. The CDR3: CASSKVRGNSYNEQFF. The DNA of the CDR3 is TGTGCCAGCAGCAAAGTTCGAGGGAATTCTTACAATGAGCAGTTCTTC.

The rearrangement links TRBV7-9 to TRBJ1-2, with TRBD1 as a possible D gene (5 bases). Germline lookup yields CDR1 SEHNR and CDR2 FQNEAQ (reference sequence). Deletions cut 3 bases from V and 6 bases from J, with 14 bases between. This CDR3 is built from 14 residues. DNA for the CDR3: TGTGCCAGCAGCTTTTTCCGGGACGGTGATGGCTACACCTTC. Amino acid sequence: CASSFFRDGDGYTF.

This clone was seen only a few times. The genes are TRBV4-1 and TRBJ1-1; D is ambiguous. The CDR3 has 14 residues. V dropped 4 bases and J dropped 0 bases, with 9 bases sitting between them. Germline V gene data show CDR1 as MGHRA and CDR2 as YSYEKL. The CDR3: CASSPGPLNTEAFF. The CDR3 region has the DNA TGCGCCAGCAGCCCGGGTCCCTTGAACACTGAAGCTTTCTTT.

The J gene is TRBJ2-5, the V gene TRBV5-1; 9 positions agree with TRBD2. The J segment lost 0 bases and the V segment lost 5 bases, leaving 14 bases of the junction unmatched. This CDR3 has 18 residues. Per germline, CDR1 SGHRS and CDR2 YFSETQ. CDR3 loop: CASSRSGGNFRYQETQYF. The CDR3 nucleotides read TGCGCCAGCAGTCGTAGCGGGGGTAATTTCCGGTACCAAGAGACCCAGTACTTC.

CDR3 in DNA: TGTGCCAGTATTTCATTAGGGGACAGGGATAAGGGAAGAGGCACCGGGGAGCTGTTTTTT. Its translation is CASISLGDRDKGRGTGELFF. V gene TRBV19 combines with J gene TRBJ2-2, with 9 positions matching TRBD1. Germline trimming cut 7 bases from V and 4 bases from J; bases unmatched to any gene: 22. Germline CDR1 LNHDA, CDR2 SQIVND (reference sequence). This CDR3 is 20 amino acids long.

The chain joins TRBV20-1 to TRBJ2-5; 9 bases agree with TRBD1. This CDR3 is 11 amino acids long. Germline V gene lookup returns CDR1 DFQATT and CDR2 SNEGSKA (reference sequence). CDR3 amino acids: CSRQGGVSQYF. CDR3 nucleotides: TGCAGCAGACAGGGGGGCGTTTCCCAGTACTTC.

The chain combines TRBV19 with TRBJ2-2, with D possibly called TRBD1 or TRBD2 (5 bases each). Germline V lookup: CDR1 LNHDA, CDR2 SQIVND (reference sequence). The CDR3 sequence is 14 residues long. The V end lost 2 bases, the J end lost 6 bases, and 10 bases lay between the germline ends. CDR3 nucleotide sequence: TGTGCCAGTAGTATACGGGGCGCATCCGGGGAGCTGTTTTTT. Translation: CASSIRGASGELFF.

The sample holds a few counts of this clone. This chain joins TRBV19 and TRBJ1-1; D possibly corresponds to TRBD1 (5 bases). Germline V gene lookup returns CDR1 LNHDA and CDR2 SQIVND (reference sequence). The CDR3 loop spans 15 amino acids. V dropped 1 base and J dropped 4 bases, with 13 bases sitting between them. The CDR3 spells CASSIGPRRGTEAFF. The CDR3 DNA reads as TGTGCCAGTAGTATAGGTCCTAGGAGGGGCACTGAAGCTTTCTTT.

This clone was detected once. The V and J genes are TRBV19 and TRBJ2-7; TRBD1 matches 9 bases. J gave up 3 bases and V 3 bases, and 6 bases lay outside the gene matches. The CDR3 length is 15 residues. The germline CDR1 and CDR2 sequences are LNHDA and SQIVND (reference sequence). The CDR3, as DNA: TGTGCCAGTAGTATTCGGGGACAGGGAGGCTACGAGCAGTACTTC. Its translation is CASSIRGQGGYEQYF.

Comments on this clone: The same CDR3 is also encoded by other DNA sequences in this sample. The CDR3 nucleotides are TGTGCCAGCAGCTTGGGAGGGCGGGAGACCCAGTACTTC. Protein product: CASSLGGRETQYF. This chain links TRBV5-5 with TRBJ2-5; TRBD2 is a possible D gene (5 bases). Per the germline V gene, CDR1 is SGHKS and CDR2 is YYEKEE (reference sequence). The CDR3 has 13 residues. The V and J ends lost 0 bases and 5 bases respectively, with 8 bases between them. Full variable domain (outside the CDR3, taken from reference TRBV5-5 and TRBJ2-5): DAGVTQSPTHLIKTRGQQVTLRCSPISGHKSVSWYQQVLGQGPQFIFQYYEKEERGRGNFPDRFSARQFPNYSSELNVNALLLGDSALYLCASSLGGRETQYFGPGTRLLVL.

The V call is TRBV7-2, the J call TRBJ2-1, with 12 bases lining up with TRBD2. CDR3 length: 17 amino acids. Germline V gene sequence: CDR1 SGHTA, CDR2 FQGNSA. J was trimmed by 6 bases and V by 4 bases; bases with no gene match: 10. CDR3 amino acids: CASSSTPLAGGRNEQFF. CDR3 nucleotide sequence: TGTGCCAGCAGCTCCACCCCTCTAGCGGGAGGGCGCAATGAGCAGTTCTTC. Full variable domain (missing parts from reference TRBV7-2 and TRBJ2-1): GAGVSQSPSNKVTEKGKDVELRCDPISGHTALYWYRQSLGQGLEFLIYFQGNSAPDKSGLPSDRFSAERTGGSVSTLTIQRTQQEDSAVYLCASSSTPLAGGRNEQFFGPGTRLTVL.

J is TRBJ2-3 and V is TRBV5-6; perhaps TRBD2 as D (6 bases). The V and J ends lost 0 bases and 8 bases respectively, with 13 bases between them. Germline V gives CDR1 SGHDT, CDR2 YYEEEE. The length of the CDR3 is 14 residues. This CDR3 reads CASSLAGFGGTQYF. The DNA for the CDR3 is TGTGCCAGCAGCTTGGCCGGTTTCGGGGGTACGCAGTATTTT.

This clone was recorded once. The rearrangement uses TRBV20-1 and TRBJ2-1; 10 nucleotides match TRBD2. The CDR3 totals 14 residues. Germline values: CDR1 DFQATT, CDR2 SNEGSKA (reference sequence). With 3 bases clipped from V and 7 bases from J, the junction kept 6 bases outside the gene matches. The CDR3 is CSASALAGVNEQFF. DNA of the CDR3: TGCAGTGCTAGTGCTCTAGCGGGGGTGAATGAGCAGTTCTTC.

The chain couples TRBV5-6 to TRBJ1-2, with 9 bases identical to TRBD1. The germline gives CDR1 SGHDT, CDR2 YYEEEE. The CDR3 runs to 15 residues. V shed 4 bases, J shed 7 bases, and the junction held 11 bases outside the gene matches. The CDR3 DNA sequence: TGTGCCAGCAGCCCCTCCGGGACAGGGAAGGGTGGCTACACCTTC. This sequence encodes CASSPSGTGKGGYTF.

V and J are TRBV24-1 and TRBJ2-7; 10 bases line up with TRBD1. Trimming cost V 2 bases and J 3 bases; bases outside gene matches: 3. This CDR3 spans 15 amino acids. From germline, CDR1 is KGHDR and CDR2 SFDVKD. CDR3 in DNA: TGTGCCACCAGTGATTCCCGGACAGGGGGCTACGAGCAGTACTTC. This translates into CATSDSRTGGYEQYF.

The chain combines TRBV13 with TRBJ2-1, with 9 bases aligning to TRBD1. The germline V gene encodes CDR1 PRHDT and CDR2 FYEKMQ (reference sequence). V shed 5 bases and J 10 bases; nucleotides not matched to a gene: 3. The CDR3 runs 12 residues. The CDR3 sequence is CASSQTGGEQFF. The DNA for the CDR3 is TGTGCCAGCAGCCAGACAGGGGGGGAGCAGTTCTTC.

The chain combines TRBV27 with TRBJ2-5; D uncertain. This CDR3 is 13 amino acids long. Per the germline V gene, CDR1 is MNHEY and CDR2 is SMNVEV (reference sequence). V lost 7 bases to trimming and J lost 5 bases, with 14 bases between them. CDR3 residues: CASTQARTETQYF. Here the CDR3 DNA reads TGTGCCAGCACCCAAGCTAGGACGGAGACCCAGTACTTC.

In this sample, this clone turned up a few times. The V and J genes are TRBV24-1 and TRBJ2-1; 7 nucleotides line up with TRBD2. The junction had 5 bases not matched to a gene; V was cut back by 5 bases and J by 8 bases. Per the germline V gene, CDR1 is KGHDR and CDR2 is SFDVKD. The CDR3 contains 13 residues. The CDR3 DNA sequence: TGTGCCACCAGTGGGGGGGGTGGGGATGAGCAGTTCTTC. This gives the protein CATSGGGGDEQFF.

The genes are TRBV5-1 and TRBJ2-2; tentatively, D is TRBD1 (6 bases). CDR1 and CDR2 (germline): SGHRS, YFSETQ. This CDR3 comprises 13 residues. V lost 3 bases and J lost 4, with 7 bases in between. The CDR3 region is CASSWTVTGELFF. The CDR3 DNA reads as TGCGCCAGCAGCTGGACAGTCACCGGGGAGCTGTTTTTT.

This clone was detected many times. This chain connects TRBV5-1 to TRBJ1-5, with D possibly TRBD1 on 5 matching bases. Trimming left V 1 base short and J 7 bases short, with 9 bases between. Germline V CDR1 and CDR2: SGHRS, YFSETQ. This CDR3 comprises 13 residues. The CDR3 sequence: CASSLQGTQPQHF. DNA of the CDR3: TGCGCCAGCAGCTTGCAGGGTACGCAGCCCCAGCATTTT.

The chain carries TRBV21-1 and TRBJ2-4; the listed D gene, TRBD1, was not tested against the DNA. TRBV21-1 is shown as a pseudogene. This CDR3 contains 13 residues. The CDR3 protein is CASSRGPKNIQYF. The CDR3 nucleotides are TGTGCCAGCTCAAGGGGGCCCAAAAACATTCAGTACTTC.

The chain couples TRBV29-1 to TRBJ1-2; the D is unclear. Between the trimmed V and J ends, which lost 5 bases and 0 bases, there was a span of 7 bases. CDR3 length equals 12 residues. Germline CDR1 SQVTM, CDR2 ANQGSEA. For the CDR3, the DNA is TGCAGCGTTACGAGTACTAACTATGGCTACACCTTC. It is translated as CSVTSTNYGYTF.

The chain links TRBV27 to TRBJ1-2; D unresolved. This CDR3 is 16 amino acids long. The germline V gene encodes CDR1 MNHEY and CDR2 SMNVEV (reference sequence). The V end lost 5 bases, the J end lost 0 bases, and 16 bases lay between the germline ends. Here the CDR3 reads CASSPFRGFANYGYTF. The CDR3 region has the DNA TGTGCCAGCAGTCCCTTTAGAGGGTTCGCTAACTATGGCTACACCTTC.

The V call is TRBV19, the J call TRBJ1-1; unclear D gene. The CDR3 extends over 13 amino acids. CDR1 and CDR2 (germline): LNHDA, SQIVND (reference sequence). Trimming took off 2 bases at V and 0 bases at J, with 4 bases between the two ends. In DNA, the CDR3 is TGTGCCAGTAGTATAATGGTGAACACTGAAGCTTTCTTT. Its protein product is CASSIMVNTEAFF.

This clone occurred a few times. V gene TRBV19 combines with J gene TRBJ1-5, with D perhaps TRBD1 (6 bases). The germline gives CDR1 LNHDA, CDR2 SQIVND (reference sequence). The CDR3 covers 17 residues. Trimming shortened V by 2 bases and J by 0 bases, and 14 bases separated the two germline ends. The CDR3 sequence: CASSIITGQRSNQPQHF. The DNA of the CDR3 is TGTGCCAGTAGTATAATCACCGGACAGCGTAGCAATCAGCCCCAGCATTTT.